This T cell receptor beta chain appears in the sequencing data of a study of post-analysis software for immune sequencing data. Study-level findings and limits: Samples prepared in the same batch strongly co-clustered by F measure. Included in a set of about five TRBV segments more frequent in patients than controls were TRBV5-6, TRBV5-1 and TRBV20-1. Multiple sclerosis patients showed significantly lower normalized Chao1 diversity than controls did.

Note on this clonotype: Its antigen is currently unknown.

TCR beta cDNA libraries had unique molecular identifiers. Input of roughly 0.9 to 11 million T cells yielded roughly 530,000 cDNA molecules. TCRdb fed the PCR reads into MiXCR, producing one record per CDR3 protein. The table lists around 700,000 distinct CDR3 sequences, roughly three fifths of them singletons. The CDR3 spans 14 residues. CDR1 is MNHEY, CDR2 SVGEGT, per germline. V was cut by 4 bases and J by 7 bases, with 15 bases left in between. This chain joins TRBV6-2 or TRBV6-3 and TRBJ2-3; D possibly corresponds to TRBD2 (6 bases). The specimen was blood. This TCR came from a girl aged 2 to 9 with multiple sclerosis. The CDR3 DNA reads TGTGCCAGCAGTTTCGGGACTCTCCAGAATACGCAGTATTTT. Encoded protein: CASSFGTLQNTQYF.